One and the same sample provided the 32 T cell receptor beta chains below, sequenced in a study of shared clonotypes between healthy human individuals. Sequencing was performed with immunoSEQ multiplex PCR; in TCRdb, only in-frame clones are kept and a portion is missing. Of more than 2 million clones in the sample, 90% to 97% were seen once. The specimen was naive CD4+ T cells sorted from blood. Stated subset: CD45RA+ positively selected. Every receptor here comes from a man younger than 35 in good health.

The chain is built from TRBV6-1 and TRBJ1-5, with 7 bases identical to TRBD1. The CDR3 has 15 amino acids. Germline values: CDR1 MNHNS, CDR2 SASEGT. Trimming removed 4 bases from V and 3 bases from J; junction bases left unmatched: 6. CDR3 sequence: CASSAQGRDNQPQHF. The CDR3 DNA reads TGTGCCAGCAGTGCACAGGGGCGGGACAATCAGCCCCAGCATTTT.

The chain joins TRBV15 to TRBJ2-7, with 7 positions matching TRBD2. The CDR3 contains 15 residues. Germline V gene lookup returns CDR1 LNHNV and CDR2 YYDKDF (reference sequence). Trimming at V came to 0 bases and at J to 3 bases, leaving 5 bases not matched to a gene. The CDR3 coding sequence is TGTGCCACCAGCAGAGATAGAGCGGGATACTACGAGCAGTACTTC. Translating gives CATSRDRAGYYEQYF.

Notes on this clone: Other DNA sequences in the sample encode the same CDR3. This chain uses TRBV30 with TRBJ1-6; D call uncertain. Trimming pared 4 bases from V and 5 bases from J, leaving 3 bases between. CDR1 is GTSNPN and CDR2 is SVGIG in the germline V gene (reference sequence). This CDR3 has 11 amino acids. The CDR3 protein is CAWTNNSPLHF. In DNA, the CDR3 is TGTGCCTGGACAAATAATTCACCCCTCCACTTT.

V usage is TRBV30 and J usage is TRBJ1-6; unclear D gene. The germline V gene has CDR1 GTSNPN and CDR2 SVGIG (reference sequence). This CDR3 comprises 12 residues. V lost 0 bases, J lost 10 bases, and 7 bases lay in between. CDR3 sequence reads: CAWSVRGSPLHF. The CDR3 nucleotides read TGTGCCTGGAGTGTACGTGGCTCACCCCTCCACTTT.

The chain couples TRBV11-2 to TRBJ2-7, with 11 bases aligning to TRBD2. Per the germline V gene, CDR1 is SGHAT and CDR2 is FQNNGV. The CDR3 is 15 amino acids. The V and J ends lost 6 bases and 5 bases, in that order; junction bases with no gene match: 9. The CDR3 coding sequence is TGTGCCAGCAGGCTTGGACTAGCGGGTCTCAACGAGCAGTACTTC. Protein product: CASRLGLAGLNEQYF.

CDR3 protein: CAWAGPGQNKNIQYF. The CDR3, as DNA: TGTGCCTGGGCCGGACCGGGACAGAATAAAAACATTCAGTACTTC. The rearrangement joins TRBV30 to TRBJ2-4, with 7 bases identical to TRBD1. CDR1 and CDR2 from the germline V gene are GTSNPN and SVGIG (reference sequence). CDR3 length: 15 amino acids. Trimming cost V 5 bases and J 4 bases; bases outside gene matches: 11.

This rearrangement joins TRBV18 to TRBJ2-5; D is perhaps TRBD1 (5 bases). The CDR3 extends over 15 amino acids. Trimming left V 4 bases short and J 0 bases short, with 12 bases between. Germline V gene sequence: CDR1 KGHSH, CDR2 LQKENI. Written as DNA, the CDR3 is TGTGCCAGCTCACGAGAGACAGATTACCAAGAGACCCAGTACTTC. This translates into CASSRETDYQETQYF.

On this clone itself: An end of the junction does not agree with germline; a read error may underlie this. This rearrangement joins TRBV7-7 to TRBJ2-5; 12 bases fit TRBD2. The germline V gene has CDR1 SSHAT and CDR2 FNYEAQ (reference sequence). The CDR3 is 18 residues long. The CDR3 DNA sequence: TGTGCTAGCAGCCAAGAGAGAGGACTAGCGGGGAGGTCGGAGACCCAGTACTTC. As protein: CASSQERGLAGRSETQYF. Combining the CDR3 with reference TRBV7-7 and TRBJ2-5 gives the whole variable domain GAGVSQSPRYKVTKRGQDVTLRCDPISSHATLYWYQQALGQGPEFLTYFNYEAQPDKSGLPSDRFSAERPEGSISTLTIQRTEQRDSAMYRCASSQERGLAGRSETQYFGPGTRLLVL.

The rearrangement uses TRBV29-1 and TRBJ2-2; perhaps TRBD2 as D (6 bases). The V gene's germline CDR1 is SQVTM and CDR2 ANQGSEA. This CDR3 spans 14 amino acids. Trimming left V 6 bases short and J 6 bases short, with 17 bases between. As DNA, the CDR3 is TGCAGCGTCCGGGGTAGCGGAGGATCCGGGGAGCTGTTTTTT. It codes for CSVRGSGGSGELFF.

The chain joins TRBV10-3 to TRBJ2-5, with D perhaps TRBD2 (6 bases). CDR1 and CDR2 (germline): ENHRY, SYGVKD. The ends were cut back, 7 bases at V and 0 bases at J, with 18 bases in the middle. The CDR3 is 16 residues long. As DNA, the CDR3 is TGTGCCATCAACCCCGGGACTGGAAGGTACCAAGAGACCCAGTACTTC. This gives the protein CAINPGTGRYQETQYF.

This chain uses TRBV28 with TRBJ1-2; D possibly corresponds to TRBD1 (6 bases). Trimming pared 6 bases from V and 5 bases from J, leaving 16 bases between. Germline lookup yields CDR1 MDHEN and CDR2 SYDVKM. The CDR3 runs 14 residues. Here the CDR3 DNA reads TGTGCCAGCAGAAAGACAGGTCAACATTATGGCTACACCTTC. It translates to CASRKTGQHYGYTF.

This CDR3 reads CASSQGQNSPLHF. The CDR3 DNA follows: TGCGCCAGCAGCCAGGGGCAGAATTCACCCCTCCACTTT. The J gene is TRBJ1-6, the V gene TRBV5-1, with a tentative D call TRBD1 (6 bases). V was cut by 4 bases and J by 7 bases, with 9 bases left in between. The CDR3 length is 13 residues. In germline, CDR1 is SGHRS, CDR2 YFSETQ.

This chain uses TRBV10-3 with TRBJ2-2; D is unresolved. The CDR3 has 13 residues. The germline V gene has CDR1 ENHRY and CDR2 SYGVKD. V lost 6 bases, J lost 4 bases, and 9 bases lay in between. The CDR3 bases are TGTGCCATCAGATTCACGGGCACCGGGGAGCTGTTTTTT. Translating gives CAIRFTGTGELFF.

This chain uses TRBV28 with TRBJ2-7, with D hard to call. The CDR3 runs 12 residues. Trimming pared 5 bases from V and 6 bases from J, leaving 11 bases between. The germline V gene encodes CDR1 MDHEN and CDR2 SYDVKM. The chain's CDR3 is CASSVPLFEQYF. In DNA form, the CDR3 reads TGTGCCAGCAGTGTCCCTTTATTCGAGCAGTACTTC.

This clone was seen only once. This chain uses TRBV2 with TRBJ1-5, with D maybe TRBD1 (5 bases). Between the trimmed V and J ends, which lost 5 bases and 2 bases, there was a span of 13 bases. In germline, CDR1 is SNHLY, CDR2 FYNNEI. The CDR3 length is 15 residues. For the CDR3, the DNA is TGTGCCAGCAGTTCCGACGGGACGGGCAATCAGCCCCAGCATTTT. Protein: CASSSDGTGNQPQHF.

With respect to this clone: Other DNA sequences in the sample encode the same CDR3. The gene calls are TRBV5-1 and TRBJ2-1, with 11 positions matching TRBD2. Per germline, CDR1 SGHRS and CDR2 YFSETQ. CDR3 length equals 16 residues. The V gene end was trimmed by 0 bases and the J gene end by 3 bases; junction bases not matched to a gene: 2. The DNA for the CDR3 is TGCGCCAGCAGCTTGGGGCTAGCGGGAGGCTACAATGAGCAGTTCTTC. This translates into CASSLGLAGGYNEQFF.

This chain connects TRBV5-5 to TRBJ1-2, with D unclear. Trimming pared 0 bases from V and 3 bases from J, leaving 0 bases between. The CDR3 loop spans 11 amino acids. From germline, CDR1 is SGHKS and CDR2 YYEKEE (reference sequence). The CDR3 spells CASSLDYGYTF. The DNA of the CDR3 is TGTGCCAGCAGCTTGGACTATGGCTACACCTTC.

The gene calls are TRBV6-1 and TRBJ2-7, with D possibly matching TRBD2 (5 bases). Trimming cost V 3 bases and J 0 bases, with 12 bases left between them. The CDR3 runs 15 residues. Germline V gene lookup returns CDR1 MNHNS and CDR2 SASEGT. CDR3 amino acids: CASSDGGSLSYEQYF. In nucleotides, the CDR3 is TGTGCCAGCAGTGACGGAGGTAGCCTCTCCTACGAGCAGTACTTC.

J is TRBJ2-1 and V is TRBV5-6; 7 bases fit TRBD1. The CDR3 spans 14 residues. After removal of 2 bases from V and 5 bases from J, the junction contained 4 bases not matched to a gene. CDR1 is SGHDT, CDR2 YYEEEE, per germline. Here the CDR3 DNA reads TGTGCCAGCAGCTTTTGGACAGGAAACAATGAGCAGTTCTTC. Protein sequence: CASSFWTGNNEQFF.

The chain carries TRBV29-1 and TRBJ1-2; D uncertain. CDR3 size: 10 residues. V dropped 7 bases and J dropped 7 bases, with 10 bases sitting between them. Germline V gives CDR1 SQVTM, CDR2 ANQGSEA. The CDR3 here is CSAERGGYTF. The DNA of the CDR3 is TGCAGCGCTGAGCGGGGTGGCTACACCTTC.

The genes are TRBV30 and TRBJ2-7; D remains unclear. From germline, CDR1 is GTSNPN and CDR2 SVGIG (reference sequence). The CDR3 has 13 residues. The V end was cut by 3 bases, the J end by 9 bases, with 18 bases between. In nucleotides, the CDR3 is TGTGCCTGGAGCTCCGAACTTCTAGATGTGCAGTACTTC. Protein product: CAWSSELLDVQYF.

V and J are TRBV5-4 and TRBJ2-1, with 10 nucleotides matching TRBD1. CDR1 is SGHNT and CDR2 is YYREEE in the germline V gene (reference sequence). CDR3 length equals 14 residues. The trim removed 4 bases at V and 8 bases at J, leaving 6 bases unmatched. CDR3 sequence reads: CASSRGQGTDEQFF. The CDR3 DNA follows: TGTGCCAGCAGCCGGGGACAGGGGACCGATGAGCAGTTCTTC.

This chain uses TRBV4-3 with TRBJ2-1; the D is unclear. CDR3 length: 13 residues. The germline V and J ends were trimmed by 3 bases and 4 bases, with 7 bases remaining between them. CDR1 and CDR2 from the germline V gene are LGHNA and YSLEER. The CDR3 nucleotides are TGCGCCAGCAGCCAGGAAGGTTACAATGAGCAGTTCTTC. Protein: CASSQEGYNEQFF.

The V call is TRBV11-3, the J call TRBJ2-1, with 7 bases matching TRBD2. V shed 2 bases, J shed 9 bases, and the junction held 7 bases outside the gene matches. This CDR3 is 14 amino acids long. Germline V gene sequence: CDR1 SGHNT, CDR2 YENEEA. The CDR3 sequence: CASSLNRLAGEQFF. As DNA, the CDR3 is TGTGCCAGCAGCTTAAACCGACTAGCCGGTGAGCAGTTCTTC.

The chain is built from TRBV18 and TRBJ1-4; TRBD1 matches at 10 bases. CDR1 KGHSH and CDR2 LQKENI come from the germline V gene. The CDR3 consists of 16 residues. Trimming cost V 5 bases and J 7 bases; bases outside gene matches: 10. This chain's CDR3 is CASSSAPGQGTEKLFF. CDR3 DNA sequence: TGTGCCAGCTCATCAGCACCGGGACAGGGGACTGAAAAACTGTTTTTT. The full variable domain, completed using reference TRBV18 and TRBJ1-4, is NAGVMQNPRHLVRRRGQEARLRCSPMKGHSHVYWYRQLPEEGLKFMVYLQKENIIDESGMPKERFSAEFPKEGPSILRIQQVVRGDSAAYFCASSSAPGQGTEKLFFGSGTQLSVL.

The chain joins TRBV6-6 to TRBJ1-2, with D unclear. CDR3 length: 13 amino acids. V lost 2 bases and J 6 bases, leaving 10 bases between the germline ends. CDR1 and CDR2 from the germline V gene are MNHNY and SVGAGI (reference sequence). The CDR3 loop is CASSYRERDGYTF. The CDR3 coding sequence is TGTGCCAGCAGTTACCGAGAAAGGGATGGCTACACCTTC.

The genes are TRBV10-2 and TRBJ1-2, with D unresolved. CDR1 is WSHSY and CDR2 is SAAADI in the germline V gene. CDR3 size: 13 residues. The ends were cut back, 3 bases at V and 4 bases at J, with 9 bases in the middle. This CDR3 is CASSDRQIYGYTF. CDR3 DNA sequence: TGCGCCAGCAGTGATAGGCAGATCTATGGCTACACCTTC.

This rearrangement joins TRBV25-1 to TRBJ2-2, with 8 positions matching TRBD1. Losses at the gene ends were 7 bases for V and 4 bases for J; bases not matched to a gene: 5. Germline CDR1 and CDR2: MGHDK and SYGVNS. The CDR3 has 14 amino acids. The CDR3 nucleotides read TGTGCCAGCATAGGACAGGGCCCCACCGGGGAGCTGTTTTTT. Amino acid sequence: CASIGQGPTGELFF.

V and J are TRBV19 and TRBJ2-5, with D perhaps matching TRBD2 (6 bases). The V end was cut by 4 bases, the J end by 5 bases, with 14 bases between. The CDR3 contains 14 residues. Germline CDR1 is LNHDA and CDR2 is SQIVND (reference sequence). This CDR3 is CASSRTTGGETQYF. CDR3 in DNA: TGTGCCAGTAGTAGGACCACTGGGGGGGAGACCCAGTACTTC.

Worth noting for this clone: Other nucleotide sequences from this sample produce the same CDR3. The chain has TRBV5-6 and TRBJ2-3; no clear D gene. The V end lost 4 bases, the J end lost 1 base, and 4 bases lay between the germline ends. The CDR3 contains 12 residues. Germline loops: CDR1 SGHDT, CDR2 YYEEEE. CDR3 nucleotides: TGTGCCAGCAGCCGCGGCACAGATACGCAGTATTTT. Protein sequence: CASSRGTDTQYF.

CDR3 sequence: CASSLLGGGSPLHF. CDR3 DNA sequence: TGTGCCAGCAGTTTATTGGGAGGGGGTTCACCCCTCCACTTT. This sequence joins TRBV28 and TRBJ1-6; D may be TRBD1 (6 bases). The CDR3 contains 14 residues. Per germline, CDR1 MDHEN and CDR2 SYDVKM. Deletions cut 1 base from V and 9 bases from J, with 10 bases between.

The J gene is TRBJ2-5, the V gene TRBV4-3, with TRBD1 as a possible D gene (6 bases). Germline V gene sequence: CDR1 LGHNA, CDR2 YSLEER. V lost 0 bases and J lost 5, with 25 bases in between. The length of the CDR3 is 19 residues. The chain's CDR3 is CASSQDFSLGAAPSETQYF. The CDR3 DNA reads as TGCGCCAGCAGCCAAGATTTTAGTTTGGGGGCAGCTCCTTCGGAGACCCAGTACTTC.